This T cell receptor beta chain was found in a study of shared clonotypes between healthy human individuals. Findings and caveats of the study: Incomplete sequencing of sorted subsets was indicated by rarefaction despite large depth. Naive CD4 clonotype sharing across a handful of donors was about 5%.

The CDR3 has 11 amino acids. The germline gives CDR1 SGHDN, CDR2 FVKESK. Trimming stripped 3 bases from V and 7 bases from J, with 7 bases between. With regard to this clone: Its antigen is still unknown.

A CD45RA-negative memory subset and a CD45RA+ naive subset were separated from the CD4+ cells. As processed by the authors: Sequence data from immunoSEQ were junction-only and lacked quality scores; consequently, filtering differed. TCRdb's copy holds only in-frame clones and misses some; the assay was immunoSEQ multiplex PCR. That table gives V, J and clone size, and the DNA gave D and trimming. The sample comprises 900,000 to 1,200,000 clones, about four fifths of which are singletons, and 0.5% to 0.65% rests with the top ten. This receptor was identified in a man younger than 30 in good health. Some clones in this sample may be carry-over from other donors' samples. Source material: memory CD4+ T cells from PBMCs. The subset denotes: CD45RA-negative fraction. The chain couples TRBV14 to TRBJ2-7; D gene unclear. In DNA, the CDR3 is TGTGCCAGCAGCCACGGCCTTGAGCAGTACTTC. Its protein product is CASSHGLEQYF. The whole variable domain, remainder taken from reference TRBV14 and TRBJ2-7, is EAGVTQFPSHSVIEKGQTVTLRCDPISGHDNLYWYRRVMGKEIKFLLHFVKESKQDESGMPNNRFLAERTGGTYSTLKVQPAELEDSGVYFCASSHGLEQYFGPGTRLTVT.